Below are 10 T cell receptor beta chains sequenced from a single sample in a study of cytomegalovirus exposure and HLA in healthy donors. A multiplex PCR was run with 60 Vbeta primers and 13 Jbeta primers. The data were produced by immunoSEQ multiplex PCR, yet TCRdb's version contains in-frame clones alone and is incomplete. The repertoire holds approximately 100,000 clones, with over 60% as singletons. Material for sequencing was PBMCs. These receptors were taken from a man aged 25 to 40 in good health and CMV-seronegative.

A remark on this clone: A junction end diverges from the germline sequence, so it may reflect a read error. The chain uses TRBV7-9 and TRBJ2-1; 7 bases agree with TRBD2. Germline V gene data show CDR1 as SEHNR and CDR2 as FQNEAQ (reference sequence). This CDR3 is 13 amino acids long. In nucleotides, the CDR3 is TGTGCCAGCAGTTTAGGCGGGGGAGGTGAGCAGTTCTTC. Translation gives CASSLGGGGEQFF.

This clone came up a few times. Other DNA sequences in this sample translate to the same CDR3. V and J are TRBV18 and TRBJ2-7; perhaps TRBD1 as D (6 bases). Trimming pared 0 bases from V and 2 bases from J, leaving 8 bases between. There are 14 residues in the CDR3. CDR1 and CDR2 (germline): KGHSH, LQKENI. CDR3 in amino acids: CASSPPWDTYEQYF. The CDR3 nucleotides are TGTGCCAGCTCACCACCCTGGGACACCTACGAGCAGTACTTC.

Remarks on this clone: The CDR3 ends on some other residue instead of the conserved phenylalanine or tryptophan, so this is likely a read error. The CDR3 loop reads CASSLEDRVNEQYL. CDR3 sequence (DNA): TGCGCCAGCAGCTTGGAGGACAGGGTGAACGAGCAGTACCTC. The J gene is TRBJ2-7, the V gene TRBV5-1; 8 bases are a match to TRBD1. The V segment lost 0 bases and the J segment 5 bases; nucleotides outside the gene matches: 4. There are 14 residues in the CDR3. CDR1 and CDR2 (germline): SGHRS, YFSETQ.

CDR3 coding DNA: TGCAGCGTTGAAGCCCGAGACTGGAACACCGGGGAGCTGTTTTTT. Translation gives CSVEARDWNTGELFF. The rearrangement uses TRBV29-1 and TRBJ2-2; D call uncertain. This CDR3 is built from 15 residues. The ends were cut back, 1 base at V and 1 base at J, with 10 bases in the middle. The germline V gene encodes CDR1 SQVTM and CDR2 ANQGSEA.

The genes are TRBV5-1 and TRBJ2-3, with 10 bases identical to TRBD1. V lost 0 bases and J lost 4; bases outside the gene matches: 2. The CDR3 totals 15 residues. Germline values: CDR1 SGHRS, CDR2 YFSETQ. The CDR3 sequence is CASSLEGQGSDTQYF. The CDR3 DNA reads as TGCGCCAGCAGCTTGGAGGGACAGGGGTCAGATACGCAGTATTTT.

In this sample, this clone turned up many times. This chain uses TRBV10-1 with TRBJ2-7, with 9 positions matching TRBD2. After removal of 4 bases from V and 0 bases from J, the junction contained 7 bases not matched to a gene. Germline assignment: CDR1 WNHNN and CDR2 SYGVQD (reference sequence). The CDR3 contains 16 residues. CDR3 coding DNA: TGCGCCAGCAGTGCTCTAGCGGGAAGAAACTCCTACGAGCAGTACTTC. It specifies CASSALAGRNSYEQYF.

The sample holds one count of this clone. The chain carries TRBV14 and TRBJ1-2; D is possibly TRBD1 (6 bases). Trimming removed 1 base from V and 8 bases from J, with 14 bases in between. The CDR3 loop spans 14 amino acids. Germline V gives CDR1 SGHDN, CDR2 FVKESK. Written as DNA, the CDR3 is TGTGCCAGCAGCCAAGCTTACAGGGTTAAGGGCTACACCTTC. Protein sequence: CASSQAYRVKGYTF.

The rearrangement links TRBV4-3 to TRBJ2-5; 9 positions match TRBD2. The CDR3 length is 18 residues. In germline, CDR1 is LGHNA, CDR2 YSLEER. Trimming took 0 bases from V and 2 from J; bases not matched to a gene: 10. This CDR3 reads CASSQDWASGDWQETQYF. The CDR3 coding sequence is TGCGCCAGCAGCCAAGATTGGGCTAGCGGGGATTGGCAAGAGACCCAGTACTTC.

The chain has TRBV7-9 and TRBJ1-4; TRBD1 agrees at 7 bases. Trimming at V came to 2 bases and at J to 0 bases, leaving 12 bases not matched to a gene. Germline CDR1 SEHNR, CDR2 FQNEAQ (reference sequence). This CDR3 spans 19 amino acids. The DNA of the CDR3 is TGTGCCAGCAGCTTAAGACCCCGGGACAGCCCCACAACTAATGAAAAACTGTTTTTT. Its protein is CASSLRPRDSPTTNEKLFF.

The J gene is TRBJ1-2, the V gene TRBV19; 7 nucleotides agree with TRBD1. Germline values: CDR1 LNHDA, CDR2 SQIVND (reference sequence). This CDR3 has 13 residues. Unmatched junction bases numbered 3, after V lost 4 bases and J lost 4 bases. Here the CDR3 DNA reads TGTGCCAGTAGTACCGACAGGGTCTATGGCTACACCTTC. As protein: CASSTDRVYGYTF.